This is a list of T cell receptor beta chains from one sample in a study of Graves' ophthalmopathy and Graves' hyperthyroidism. TCRdb called the multiplex PCR reads again in MiXCR, with one record for every CDR3 protein. The sample lists 300,000 to 400,000 distinct CDR3 sequences, approximately 18% occurring once. The sequenced sample consisted of peripheral blood. All receptors come from an adult woman with stable Graves' hyperthyroidism. Each CDR3 is given with its conserved first and last residue. A D gene is named only where the DNA matches it firmly. A clone size is listed for some rows: how often the clone was seen (once, few, many), or a class if it is expanded.

V	D	size	J	CDR3	DNA
TRBV28	-	many	TRBJ2-6	CASSSAGAGANVLTF	TGTGCCAGCAGTTCGGCAGGGGCTGGGGCCAACGTCCTGACTTTC
TRBV15	-	many	TRBJ2-5	CATSRAVRDQETQYF	TGTGCCACCAGCAGAGCAGTCAGGGACCAAGAGACCCAGTACTTC
TRBV12-5	-	many	TRBJ2-5	CASRPGTEETQYF	TGTGCTAGTAGACCCGGGACGGAAGAGACCCAGTACTTC
TRBV19	TRBD1	many	TRBJ1-5	CASSTGQGRQPQHF	TGTGCCAGTAGTACCGGACAGGGTAGACAGCCCCAGCATTTT
TRBV27	TRBD1	many	TRBJ1-5	CASSPRQGAVNQPQHF	TGTGCCAGCAGTCCCAGACAGGGGGCGGTCAATCAGCCCCAGCATTTT
TRBV2	-	-	TRBJ2-7	CASRPKRGANSSYEQYF	TGTGCCAGCAGGCCCAAAAGGGGGGCGAACTCCTCCTACGAGCAGTACTTC
TRBV28	TRBD1	many	TRBJ1-1	CASSLSGTGGGTEAFF	TGTGCCAGCAGTTTATCGGGGACAGGGGGCGGGACTGAAGCTTTCTTT
TRBV5-1	-	many	TRBJ2-7	CASSLDTSFYEQYF	TGCGCCAGCTCCTTGGACACGAGTTTTTACGAGCAGTACTTC
TRBV29-1	TRBD2	many	TRBJ2-7	CSVVVSGGTYEQYF	TGCAGCGTTGTCGTTAGCGGGGGAACCTACGAGCAGTACTTC
TRBV30	TRBD1	many	TRBJ1-1	CAWRAFQGAGTEAFF	TGTGCCTGGAGAGCTTTTCAGGGGGCGGGCACTGAAGCTTTCTTT
TRBV12-3/TRBV12-4	-	-	TRBJ2-7	CASRKGHPHFFAEQYF	TGTGCCAGCAGGAAGGGACATCCCCACTTTTTTGCCGAGCAGTACTTC
TRBV5-1	-	-	TRBJ2-7	CASSLAGGGGFYEQYF	TGCGCCAGCAGCTTGGCCGGAGGAGGGGGATTCTACGAGCAGTACTTC
TRBV6-2/TRBV6-3	-	many	TRBJ2-7	CASRGAQQGTRHEQYF	TGTGCCAGCAGAGGCGCCCAACAGGGCACGAGGCACGAGCAGTACTTC
TRBV20-1	TRBD2	many	TRBJ2-7	CSARGERESEQYF	TGCAGTGCTAGAGGAGAGCGGGAGTCCGAGCAGTACTTC
TRBV20-1	TRBD1	many	TRBJ2-7	CSAKDRGYEQYF	TGCAGTGCTAAAGACAGGGGCTACGAGCAGTACTTC
TRBV7-9	-	many	TRBJ1-2	CASSYLEGGDYGYTF	TGTGCCAGCAGCTACCTTGAAGGAGGGGACTATGGCTACACCTTC
TRBV12-5	-	many	TRBJ1-1	CASGPFDDTEAFF	TGTGCTAGTGGGCCCTTCGACGACACTGAAGCTTTCTTT
TRBV6-2/TRBV6-3	TRBD2	many	TRBJ2-7	CASSYGTSGILSSYEQYF	TGTGCCAGCAGTTACGGGACTAGCGGGATCCTTAGCTCCTACGAGCAGTACTTC
TRBV15	-	many	TRBJ2-5	CATSRDLRGRETQYF	TGTGCCACCAGCAGAGATCTACGGGGGCGAGAGACCCAGTACTTC
TRBV7-2	TRBD1	many	TRBJ1-5	CASSRDRASNQPQHF	TGTGCCAGCAGCCGGGACAGGGCTAGCAATCAGCCCCAGCATTTT
TRBV20-1	-	many	TRBJ2-7	CSARNRDTHSYEQYF	TGCAGTGCTAGGAACCGGGATACCCACTCCTACGAGCAGTACTTC
TRBV6-2/TRBV6-3	-	many	TRBJ1-1	CASSYRSKNTEAFF	TGTGCCAGCAGTTATAGGTCGAAGAACACTGAAGCTTTCTTT
TRBV11-2	TRBD1	-	TRBJ1-1	CASSSRTGGWYTEAFF	TGTGCCAGCAGCTCAAGGACAGGGGGCTGGTACACTGAAGCTTTCTTT
TRBV4-1	-	-	TRBJ1-5	CASSQGQGKGSNQPQHF	TGCGCCAGCAGCCAAGGGCAGGGAAAGGGGAGCAATCAGCCCCAGCATTTT